These T cell receptor beta chains were read from a single sample in a study of blood T cell repertoires in COVID-19. Sequencing used immunoSEQ multiplex PCR; TCRdb keeps in-frame clones, though not all of them. This table holds around 180,000 clones, over 65% found once. The specimen sequenced was peripheral blood. The receptors derive from a woman at least 80 years old with acute or convalescent COVID-19. Both conserved end residues are part of each CDR3. A D gene is named only where the DNA matches it firmly. Clone size is given for some rows only: seen once, a few or many times, or a class if the clone is expanded.

clone_size: few
d_call: TRBD2
v_call: TRBV20-1
j_call: TRBJ2-3
cdr3_nt: TGCAGTGCTAGTCCTCCTACTAGCGCCACTAGCACAGATACGCAGTATTTT
cdr3_aa: CSASPPTSATSTDTQYF

clone_size: .
d_call: TRBD1
v_call: TRBV29-1
j_call: TRBJ2-1
cdr3_nt: TGCAGCGTTGGTGGCGGGACAGGGGGTACCAATGAGCAGTTCTTC
cdr3_aa: CSVGGGTGGTNEQFF

clone_size: .
d_call: TRBD1
v_call: TRBV19
j_call: TRBJ2-1
cdr3_nt: TGTGCCAGTAGCTGGACAGGGGACATTAATGAGCAGTTCTTC
cdr3_aa: CASSWTGDINEQFF

clone_size: once
d_call: TRBD2
v_call: TRBV6-1
j_call: TRBJ2-2
cdr3_nt: TGTGCCAGCAGTGATCTAGCGGGAGGTACCGGGGAGCTGTTTTTT
cdr3_aa: CASSDLAGGTGELFF

clone_size: .
d_call: TRBD2
v_call: TRBV7-3
j_call: TRBJ2-3
cdr3_nt: TGTGCCAGCAGCGAAGGGACTAGTTCCACAGATACGCAGTATTTT
cdr3_aa: CASSEGTSSTDTQYF

clone_size: .
d_call: .
v_call: TRBV9
j_call: TRBJ2-3
cdr3_nt: TGTGCCAGCAGCTTGACTAGGATGGGCACAGATACGCAGTATTTT
cdr3_aa: CASSLTRMGTDTQYF

clone_size: .
d_call: TRBD2
v_call: TRBV7-2
j_call: TRBJ2-5
cdr3_nt: TGTGCCAGCAGCTTAGGGTTATCGGCGGGAGGCGTCCAAGAGACCCAGTACTTC
cdr3_aa: CASSLGLSAGGVQETQYF

clone_size: .
d_call: TRBD1
v_call: TRBV18
j_call: TRBJ2-7
cdr3_nt: TGTGCCAGCTCACGAGGGACAGGGTTAGAGGCCTACGAGCGGTACTTC
cdr3_aa: CASSRGTGLEAYERYF

clone_size: .
d_call: .
v_call: TRBV18
j_call: TRBJ2-1
cdr3_nt: TGTGCCAGCTCACCGATGACCGGGACACTCACCCAGAATGAGCAGTTCTTC
cdr3_aa: CASSPMTGTLTQNEQFF

clone_size: few
d_call: TRBD2
v_call: TRBV7-2
j_call: TRBJ2-2
cdr3_nt: TGTGCCAGCAGCTTAGGGACTTGGACTAGCGGGGACGACACCGGGGAGCTGTTTTTT
cdr3_aa: CASSLGTWTSGDDTGELFF

clone_size: .
d_call: .
v_call: TRBV7-9
j_call: TRBJ2-2
cdr3_nt: TGTGCCAGCAGCTTAGACGGAGGGCCGACCGGGGAGCTGTTTTTT
cdr3_aa: CASSLDGGPTGELFF

clone_size: .
d_call: .
v_call: TRBV24-1
j_call: TRBJ2-7
cdr3_nt: TGTGCCACCAGTGATACCCGGGGAAGGCTACCCTACGAGCAGTACTTC
cdr3_aa: CATSDTRGRLPYEQYF

clone_size: once
d_call: TRBD1
v_call: TRBV28
j_call: TRBJ1-2
cdr3_nt: TGTGCCAGCACCCTCGGACAGGGTGATGGCTACACCTTC
cdr3_aa: CASTLGQGDGYTF

clone_size: once
d_call: TRBD1
v_call: TRBV18
j_call: TRBJ2-7
cdr3_nt: TGTGCCAGCTCAAGGAACCGGGACAGTGCCTACGAGCAGTACTTC
cdr3_aa: CASSRNRDSAYEQYF

clone_size: .
d_call: .
v_call: TRBV18
j_call: TRBJ2-5
cdr3_nt: TGTGCCAGCTCACCACCGACAGATTGGGCCCACGAGACCCAGTACTTC
cdr3_aa: CASSPPTDWAHETQYF

clone_size: .
d_call: TRBD2
v_call: TRBV30
j_call: TRBJ2-1
cdr3_nt: TGTGCCTGGAGCCCAGGTAGCGGGACGTACAATGAGCAGTTCTTC
cdr3_aa: CAWSPGSGTYNEQFF

clone_size: .
d_call: TRBD1
v_call: TRBV19
j_call: TRBJ1-2
cdr3_nt: TGTGCCAGTAGACCGGGGACAGGGCTAGGCTACACCTTC
cdr3_aa: CASRPGTGLGYTF

clone_size: .
d_call: TRBD2
v_call: TRBV10-1
j_call: TRBJ2-1
cdr3_nt: TGCGCCAGCAGCTCTACTAGCGGGAGAAGCTATGAGCAGTTCTTC
cdr3_aa: CASSSTSGRSYEQFF

clone_size: .
d_call: TRBD1
v_call: TRBV2
j_call: TRBJ1-1
cdr3_nt: TGTGCCAGCAGTGATGGACAGGGGACTGAAGCTTTCTTT
cdr3_aa: CASSDGQGTEAFF

clone_size: .
d_call: TRBD2
v_call: TRBV7-3
j_call: TRBJ2-6
cdr3_nt: TGTGCCAGCAGCTTAGCGGGAGCTTCGGGGGCCAACGTCCTGACTTTC
cdr3_aa: CASSLAGASGANVLTF

clone_size: .
d_call: .
v_call: TRBV6-2/TRBV6-3
j_call: TRBJ1-5
cdr3_nt: TGTGCCAGCAGTTTGTTCCAGGGTCTAGGCAATCAGCCCCAGCATTTT
cdr3_aa: CASSLFQGLGNQPQHF

clone_size: .
d_call: .
v_call: TRBV27
j_call: TRBJ1-2
cdr3_nt: TGTGCCAGCAGTTCCTCACAGGGTAACTATGGCTACACCTTC
cdr3_aa: CASSSSQGNYGYTF

clone_size: .
d_call: TRBD2
v_call: TRBV30
j_call: TRBJ2-3
cdr3_nt: TGTGCCTGGAGTCGAGGGGGTCTAGCGGGACTCAGGGATACGCAGTATTTT
cdr3_aa: CAWSRGGLAGLRDTQYF

clone_size: .
d_call: .
v_call: TRBV18
j_call: TRBJ1-1
cdr3_nt: TGTGCCAGCTCACCACCCGAGCTTTTCTTT
cdr3_aa: CASSPPELFF

clone_size: .
d_call: TRBD2
v_call: TRBV3-1/TRBV3-2
j_call: TRBJ2-5
cdr3_nt: TGTGCCAGCAGCCCCTGGGAGGGCGAGGAGTACTTC
cdr3_aa: CASSPWEGEEYF

clone_size: few
d_call: .
v_call: TRBV5-1
j_call: TRBJ2-7
cdr3_nt: TGCGCCAGCAGCTTGGGGGCTATAACCTACGAGCAGTACTTC
cdr3_aa: CASSLGAITYEQYF

clone_size: .
d_call: .
v_call: TRBV4-2
j_call: TRBJ2-1
cdr3_nt: TGTGCCAGCAGCCAAGATCCCAGTTCGGGTGAGCAGTTCTTC
cdr3_aa: CASSQDPSSGEQFF

clone_size: .
d_call: .
v_call: TRBV28
j_call: TRBJ2-7
cdr3_nt: TGTGCCAGCAGTTTTCCCCGAGGGCTTAGCGACGAGCAGTACTTC
cdr3_aa: CASSFPRGLSDEQYF

clone_size: .
d_call: .
v_call: TRBV7-3
j_call: TRBJ1-2
cdr3_nt: TGTGCCAGCAGCTCTCGGGGGGGAAATGGCTACACCTTC
cdr3_aa: CASSSRGGNGYTF

clone_size: .
d_call: TRBD2
v_call: TRBV6-2/TRBV6-3
j_call: TRBJ2-3
cdr3_nt: TGTGCCAGCAGCCACGCCGGGACTAGCGGACTTGGCACAGATACGCAGTATTTT
cdr3_aa: CASSHAGTSGLGTDTQYF

clone_size: once
d_call: .
v_call: TRBV29-1
j_call: TRBJ2-1
cdr3_nt: TGCAGCGGGTCTGGGGCCAATCCCTACAATGAGCAGTTCTTC
cdr3_aa: CSGSGANPYNEQFF

clone_size: few
d_call: TRBD1
v_call: TRBV12-5
j_call: TRBJ1-1
cdr3_nt: TGTGCTAGTGGTTTGGGACAGGGGAGTGAGTTTGAAGCTTTCTTT
cdr3_aa: CASGLGQGSEFEAFF

clone_size: .
d_call: TRBD2
v_call: TRBV28
j_call: TRBJ2-2
cdr3_nt: TGTGCCAGCAGTTTTCTCGCGGGAGGGACGAACACCGGGGAGCTGTTTTTT
cdr3_aa: CASSFLAGGTNTGELFF

clone_size: few
d_call: TRBD1
v_call: TRBV19
j_call: TRBJ1-5
cdr3_nt: TGTGCCAGTAGTCCCGGACAGGATCGTAATCAGCCCCAGCATTTT
cdr3_aa: CASSPGQDRNQPQHF

clone_size: few
d_call: TRBD2
v_call: TRBV14
j_call: TRBJ2-2
cdr3_nt: TGTGCCAGCAGCGTCCAGGGAGGGACCGGGGAGCTGTTTTTT
cdr3_aa: CASSVQGGTGELFF

clone_size: .
d_call: .
v_call: TRBV21-1
j_call: TRBJ2-3
cdr3_nt: TGTGCCAGCACCATCCTAGTGGTAGCGGGTCTTAGGCAGTATTTT
cdr3_aa: CASTILVVAGLRQYF